These T cell receptor beta chains were read from a single sample in a study of blood T cell repertoires in COVID-19. Assay used: immunoSEQ multiplex PCR; TCRdb lists only in-frame clones, some missing. The repertoire holds around 27,000 clones, roughly 84% seen once, with around 25% in the top ten. Sequences were obtained from peripheral blood. Receptor source: a human donor in a cohort sampled during active COVID-19. The CDR3 runs from the conserved cysteine through the conserved F or W. The D gene is left open where the match is weak. The size entry is marked missing in some rows and otherwise reads once, few, many or a size class.

TRBJ2-3 - TRBV15 - TGTGCCACCAGCAGAGGAGCGGCGGACACAGATACGCAGTATTTT CATSRGAADTDTQYF
TRBJ1-2 - TRBV9 once TGTGCCAGCAGCGTAGACGAGGGAGGGGGCTACACCTTC CASSVDEGGGYTF
TRBJ1-5 - TRBV6-2/TRBV6-3 - TGTGCCAGCAGTTATTCGGGGGGGTGGCAGCCCCAGCATTTT CASSYSGGWQPQHF
TRBJ1-6 - TRBV30 few TGTGCCTGGAGTGTGGACATTCGCCATTCACCCCTCCACTTT CAWSVDIRHSPLHF
TRBJ2-2 - TRBV12-3/TRBV12-4 - TGTGCCAGCATTATCACCGGGGAGCTGTTTTTT CASIITGELFF
TRBJ2-1 - TRBV28 - TGTGCCAGCAGTCATCCTAGCGTGGGATATAGCTCCTACAATGAGCAGTTCTTC CASSHPSVGYSSYNEQFF
TRBJ1-1 TRBD1 TRBV19 - TGTGCCAGTAGTATTTCAGGACAGGGGAACACTGAAGCTTTCTTT CASSISGQGNTEAFF
TRBJ2-1 - TRBV29-1 - TGCAGCGTTCAGGACTGGGCAAGGTCAGATGAGCAGTTCTTC CSVQDWARSDEQFF
TRBJ2-5 - TRBV7-2 - TGTGCCAGCAGCCAGGGACTGGCCACTATGGAGACCCAGTACTTC CASSQGLATMETQYF
TRBJ2-3 TRBD2 TRBV5-4 - TGTGCCAGCAGCTTGAGCACTAGCGGAAGCACAGATACGCAGTATTTT CASSLSTSGSTDTQYF
TRBJ1-3 - TRBV15 - TGTGCCACCAGCAGAGAAAGGGGTGCTGGAAACACCATATATTTT CATSRERGAGNTIYF
TRBJ2-7 TRBD2 TRBV30 - TGTGCCCGGACTAGCGGGAGTAACAACGAGCAGTACTTC CARTSGSNNEQYF
TRBJ1-2 TRBD1 TRBV10-3 - TGTGCCATCGGGACAGGGATTGACTATGGCTACACCTTC CAIGTGIDYGYTF
TRBJ2-7 TRBD2 TRBV6-2/TRBV6-3 - TGTGCCAGCAGTTACAAGCGGGAGAACGGCGAGCAGTACTTC CASSYKRENGEQYF
TRBJ1-3 - TRBV4-1 - TGCGCCAGCAGCCAGGGTCCTCAAGGAGGCAGGGGAAACACCATATATTTT CASSQGPQGGRGNTIYF
TRBJ2-3 TRBD2 TRBV11-2 - TGTGCCAGCAGCTTAGAGGTCGGGGGGGAAAATACGCAGTATTTT CASSLEVGGENTQYF
TRBJ1-5 - TRBV2 once TGTGCCAGCAGTTGGGTCAGGGTTGATCAGCCCCAGCATTTT CASSWVRVDQPQHF
TRBJ1-1 TRBD1 TRBV28 once TGTGCCAGCAGTCGGGACAGGACCCTGAACACTGAAGCTTTCTTT CASSRDRTLNTEAFF
TRBJ1-1 - TRBV5-1 - TGCGCCAGCGGACTGGAGATCGGGAACACTGAAGCTTTCTTT CASGLEIGNTEAFF
TRBJ2-2 TRBD2 TRBV7-3 - TGTGCCAGCAGGCGCCAAGCGGGGGAGGGCGGGGAGCTGTTTTTT CASRRQAGEGGELFF
TRBJ2-1 TRBD2 TRBV9 - TGTGCCAGCAGCGTGGGGACTAGCGGGGGGAATGAGCAGTTCTTC CASSVGTSGGNEQFF
TRBJ1-4 TRBD1 TRBV4-3 - TGCGCCAGCAGCCAAGATGGGAGGACAGGGGAGGGTGAAAAACTGTTTTTT CASSQDGRTGEGEKLFF
TRBJ2-7 TRBD1 TRBV6-5 - TGTGCCAGCACCCTGGGACAGGGGTGGGGTGAGCAGTACTTC CASTLGQGWGEQYF
TRBJ2-5 - TRBV19 - TGTGCCAGTAGTATAAACCGGGGGGAGACCCAGTACTTC CASSINRGETQYF
TRBJ1-5 TRBD1 TRBV27 - TGTGCCAGCAGTCCATACAGGGGGACGGGGGGCAATCAGCCCCAGCATTTT CASSPYRGTGGNQPQHF
TRBJ2-5 TRBD1 TRBV5-1 medium-sized TGCGCCAGCAGCCCTACAAGACAGGGGCGAGAGACCCAGTACTTC CASSPTRQGRETQYF
TRBJ2-6 - TRBV19 - TGTGCCAGTAGTATTGATAGCTCTGGGGCCAACGTCCTGACTTTC CASSIDSSGANVLTF
TRBJ2-1 TRBD2 TRBV5-4 - TGTGCCAGCAGCTTTAGCGGGGGGGAAGGTGAGCAGTTCTTC CASSFSGGEGEQFF
TRBJ1-1 - TRBV2 - TGTGCCAGCAGTGACAGAGGTGATGAAGCTTTCTTT CASSDRGDEAFF
TRBJ2-1 TRBD2 TRBV27 once TGTGCCAGCAGTGATAAGCGGGGGGGCCCCAATGAGCAGTTCTTC CASSDKRGGPNEQFF
TRBJ2-7 TRBD1 TRBV2 - TGTGCCAGCGGACCAGGGGGCTATACGGGAGAGCAGTACTTC CASGPGGYTGEQYF
TRBJ1-2 - TRBV7-9 - TGTGCCAGCAGCTTAGTGGCTTCTGCGGGCTATGGCTACACCTTC CASSLVASAGYGYTF
TRBJ2-1 TRBD2 TRBV28 - TGTGCCAGCAGTTCGGGACTAGCGGGAGGGGAGGACAATGAGCAGTTCTTC CASSSGLAGGEDNEQFF
TRBJ2-7 - TRBV6-5 - TGTGCCAGCAGTAAACCACAGGGCGGGGAGCAGTACTTC CASSKPQGGEQYF
TRBJ2-7 - TRBV9 - TGTGCCAGCAGCCTCACAGAAGGGGGAGTACCCTACGAGCAGTACTTC CASSLTEGGVPYEQYF
TRBJ2-5 - TRBV10-3 - TGTGCCATCAGTGATAAGGGGCCAGAGACCCAGTACTTC CAISDKGPETQYF
TRBJ2-7 TRBD2 TRBV2 - TGTGCCAGCAGTGAACCCGCGACTAGCGGTTCCTCCTACGAGCAGTACTTC CASSEPATSGSSYEQYF
TRBJ2-5 - TRBV28 - TGTGCCAGCAGTTTAGGCAGGGTCTACCAAGAGACCCAGTACTTC CASSLGRVYQETQYF
TRBJ2-1 TRBD2 TRBV27 - TGTGCCAGCAGTTATTCTAGCGGGGCATGGAATGAGCAGTTCTTC CASSYSSGAWNEQFF
TRBJ2-1 TRBD2 TRBV7-3 - TGTGCCAGCAGTTATACTAGCGGGGGGAACAATGAGCAGTTCTTC CASSYTSGGNNEQFF
TRBJ2-1 - TRBV15 - TGTGCCACCAGCAGAGATGAGTCCAATGAGCAGTTCTTC CATSRDESNEQFF
TRBJ2-2 - TRBV7-2 - TGTGCCAGCAGTCCACAGGACGGGGAGCTGTTTTTT CASSPQDGELFF
TRBJ2-3 TRBD2 TRBV2 - TGTGCCAGCAGCCGGACTAGCGTGGGAGATACGCAGTATTTT CASSRTSVGDTQYF
TRBJ1-5 - TRBV11-1 - TGTGCCAGCAGCCTCCTCGGGGGAGAGCCCCAGCATTTT CASSLLGGEPQHF
TRBJ1-2 TRBD1 TRBV2 - TGTGCCAGCAGGGACAGGGGGGACGGCTACACCTTC CASRDRGDGYTF
TRBJ2-1 TRBD2 TRBV11-1 - TGTGCCAGCAGCTTAGTCCGGGAGGGCCGGAATGAGCAGTTCTTC CASSLVREGRNEQFF
TRBJ1-2 TRBD1 TRBV5-1 - TGCGCCAGCAGCTTACTAATTTCCGGGACAGGGGATGGCTACACCTTC CASSLLISGTGDGYTF
TRBJ2-7 TRBD2 TRBV27 few TGTGCCAGCAGTTTAAGCGCTAGCGGGGGTTTCTACGAGCAGTACTTC CASSLSASGGFYEQYF
TRBJ1-2 - TRBV5-6 - TGTGCCAGCAGCCAGATACCTGGCTCACGGACTTTCTATGGCTACACCTTC CASSQIPGSRTFYGYTF
TRBJ2-2 TRBD1 TRBV29-1 - TGCAGCGTTGAAGTCTTCCAAACAGGGGTGAACACCGGGGAGCTGTTTTTT CSVEVFQTGVNTGELFF
TRBJ2-7 TRBD1 TRBV6-1 - TGTGCCAGCAGTGTACAGGGGATAAGGGGCTCCTACGAGCAGTACTTC CASSVQGIRGSYEQYF
TRBJ1-3 TRBD1 TRBV6-5 - TGTGCCAGCAGCGAGGGGACAGGGGGTAAAAACACCATATATTTT CASSEGTGGKNTIYF
TRBJ1-2 - TRBV24-1 once TGTGCCACCAGTGATTCTTCAGGTTTCCGCTACACCTTC CATSDSSGFRYTF